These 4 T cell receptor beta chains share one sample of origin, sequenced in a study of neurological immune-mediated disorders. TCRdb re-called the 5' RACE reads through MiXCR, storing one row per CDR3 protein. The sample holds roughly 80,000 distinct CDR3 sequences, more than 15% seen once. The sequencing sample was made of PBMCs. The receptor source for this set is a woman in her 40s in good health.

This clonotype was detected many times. CDR3: CASREQGAYGYTF. In DNA, the CDR3 is TGTGCCAGCAGAGAACAGGGGGCGTATGGCTACACCTTC. V is TRBV6-5 and J is TRBJ1-2; TRBD1 aligns across 9 bases. This CDR3 is 13 amino acids long. The germline V gene has CDR1 MNHEY and CDR2 SVGAGI. With 6 bases clipped from V and 5 bases from J, the junction kept 4 bases outside the gene matches.

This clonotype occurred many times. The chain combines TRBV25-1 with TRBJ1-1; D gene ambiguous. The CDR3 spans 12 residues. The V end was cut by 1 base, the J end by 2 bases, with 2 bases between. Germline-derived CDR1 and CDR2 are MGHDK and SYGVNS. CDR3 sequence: CASSESNTEAFF. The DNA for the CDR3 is TGTGCCAGCAGTGAATCAAACACTGAAGCTTTCTTT.

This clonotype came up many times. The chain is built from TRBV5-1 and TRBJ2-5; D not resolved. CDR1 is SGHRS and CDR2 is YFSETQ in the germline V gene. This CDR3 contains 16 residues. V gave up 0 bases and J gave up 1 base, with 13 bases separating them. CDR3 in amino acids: CASSLGSTTLQETQYF. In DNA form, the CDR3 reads TGCGCCAGCAGCTTGGGCTCTACTACCCTCCAAGAGACCCAGTACTTC.

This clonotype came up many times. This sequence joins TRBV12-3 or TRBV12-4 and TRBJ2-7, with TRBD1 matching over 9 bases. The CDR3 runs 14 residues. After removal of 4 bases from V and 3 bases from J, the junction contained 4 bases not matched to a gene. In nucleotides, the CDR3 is TGTGCCAGCAGTTGGGGACAGGGTATCTACGAGCAGTACTTC. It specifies CASSWGQGIYEQYF.